This T cell receptor (beta chain) came from a study of blood T cell repertoires in COVID-19. The overall study: Italy, Spain and the United States were the sources of the convalescent and acute COVID-19 samples. In each case, the material was cDNA or gDNA derived from T cells, B-cell-depleted T cells, or PBMCs.

In the original workflow: From reference gene primer amplification, estimates of nucleated cell counts were derived. Sequencing used immunoSEQ multiplex PCR; TCRdb keeps in-frame clones, though not all of them. V, J and clone size reflect that table, while D and trimming were determined from the DNA. Counted here are 68,000 or so clones, 86% occurring once; the ten biggest clones make up about 4%. Trimming shortened V by 4 bases and J by 0 bases, and 12 bases separated the two germline ends. This CDR3 has 16 residues. The germline CDR1 and CDR2 sequences are MGHDK and SYGVNS. This clonotype was sampled from a man between 45 and 60 years old with acute or convalescent COVID-19. J is TRBJ2-2 and V is TRBV25-1, with D possibly matching TRBD1 (5 bases). The sequencing sample was made of peripheral blood. The chain's CDR3 is CASSAPQGSNTGELFF. The CDR3, as DNA: TGTGCCAGCAGTGCCCCCCAGGGATCGAACACCGGGGAGCTGTTTTTT.